The 6 T cell receptor beta chains in this list originate from one sample, sequenced in a study of vaccination and CD4 T cells after COVID-19. The Oncomine TCR Beta short-read assay sequenced DNA from cultured CD4+ T cells. Via MiXCR, TCRdb re-called the PCR reads, giving one row per CDR3 protein. The data show more than 12,000 distinct CDR3 sequences, around a fifth seen once. Antigens of these TCRs are unknown. Treatment meaning: approximately 9-day PBMC culture with coronavirus spike peptide pools or control peptides (ViraFEST assay). The source material was CD4+ T cells from blood, cultured in vitro, sampled before SARS-CoV-2 vaccination. The receptors stem from a human donor who received a COVID-19 vaccine.

This clonotype was found once. The rearrangement uses TRBV9 and TRBJ1-1, with 10 nucleotides matching TRBD1. V dropped 4 bases and J dropped 5; count of bases not matched to a gene: 17. The germline CDR1 and CDR2 sequences are SGDLS and YYNGEE. The length of the CDR3 is 18 residues. This chain's CDR3 is CASSTRNGGTGAGTEAFF. The CDR3 nucleotides are TGTGCCAGCAGCACCCGTAATGGAGGGACAGGGGCCGGTACTGAAGCTTTCTTT.

Turning to this clonotype: Mismatch with germline at one junction end may stem from a read error. V and J are TRBV15 and TRBJ2-5; a weak D match, TRBD2 (5 bases). Germline V gene data show CDR1 as LNHNV and CDR2 as YYDKDF (reference sequence). The CDR3 extends over 13 amino acids. CDR3 DNA: TGTGCCACCAGCAGGGACTGGCAAGGGACCCAGTACTTC. Protein product: CATSRDWQGTQYF. Variable domain in full (rest from reference TRBV15 and TRBJ2-5): DAMVIQNPRYQVTQFGKPVTLSCSQTLNHNVMYWYQQKSSQAPKLLFHYYDKDFNNEADTPDNFQSRRPNTSFCFLDIRSPGLGDTAMYLCATSRDWQGTQYFGPGTRLLVL.

The chain employs TRBV11-3 and TRBJ2-3; maybe TRBD1 (6 bases). The V end was cut by 1 base, the J end by 4 bases, with 6 bases between. CDR1 and CDR2 (germline): SGHNT, YENEEA. The CDR3 runs to 13 residues. The CDR3 loop is CASSLAGADTQYF. The CDR3 DNA follows: TGTGCCAGCAGCTTAGCAGGGGCAGATACGCAGTATTTT.

The genes are TRBV12-5 and TRBJ1-2, with 7 bases that match TRBD1. The ends lost 2 bases at V and 6 bases at J; junction bases unmatched: 12. Germline values: CDR1 LGHNT, CDR2 FRNRAP. The CDR3 is made up of 16 amino acids. CDR3 residues: CASGLFPDREGDGYTF. The CDR3 DNA sequence: TGTGCTAGTGGTTTGTTCCCTGACAGGGAAGGGGATGGCTACACCTTC.

The chain links TRBV5-1 to TRBJ1-1; no clear D gene. The V end lost 0 bases, the J end lost 7 bases, and 13 bases lay between the germline ends. The CDR3 has 14 residues. CDR1 is SGHRS, CDR2 YFSETQ, per germline. CDR3 loop: CASSLEEGLNEAFF. In nucleotides, the CDR3 is TGCGCCAGCAGCTTGGAGGAGGGTTTAAATGAAGCTTTCTTT.

This clonotype was counted a few times. The rearrangement joins TRBV7-6 to TRBJ2-3; no reliable D call. The V gene's germline CDR1 is SGHVS and CDR2 FNYEAQ. V lost 5 bases and J lost 2, with 8 bases in between. The CDR3 extends over 13 amino acids. The CDR3 bases are TGTGCCAGCAGCCCAAGGTACACAGATACGCAGTATTTT. Protein: CASSPRYTDTQYF.